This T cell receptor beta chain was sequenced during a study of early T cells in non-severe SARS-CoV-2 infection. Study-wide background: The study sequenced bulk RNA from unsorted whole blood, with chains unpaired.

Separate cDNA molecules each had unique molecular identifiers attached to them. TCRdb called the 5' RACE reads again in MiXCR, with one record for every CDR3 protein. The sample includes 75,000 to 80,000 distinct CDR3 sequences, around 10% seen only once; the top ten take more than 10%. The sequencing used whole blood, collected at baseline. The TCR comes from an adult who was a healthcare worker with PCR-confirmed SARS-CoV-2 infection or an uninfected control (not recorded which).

Written as DNA, the CDR3 is TGTGCCAGTAGTATCGGAGCGGGGGCGACTTTATTAGATACGCAGTATTTT. Protein sequence: CASSIGAGATLLDTQYF. The chain recombines TRBV19 with TRBJ2-3, with 8 bases aligning to TRBD2. Germline CDR1 and CDR2: LNHDA and SQIVND (reference sequence). After removal of 3 bases from V and 5 bases from J, the junction contained 13 bases not matched to a gene. The CDR3 covers 17 residues. Combining the CDR3 with reference TRBV19 and TRBJ2-3 gives the whole variable domain DGGITQSPKYLFRKEGQNVTLSCEQNLNHDAMYWYRQDPGQGLRLIYYSQIVNDFQKGDIAEGYSVSREKKESFPLTVTSAQKNPTAFYLCASSIGAGATLLDTQYFGPGTRLTVL.